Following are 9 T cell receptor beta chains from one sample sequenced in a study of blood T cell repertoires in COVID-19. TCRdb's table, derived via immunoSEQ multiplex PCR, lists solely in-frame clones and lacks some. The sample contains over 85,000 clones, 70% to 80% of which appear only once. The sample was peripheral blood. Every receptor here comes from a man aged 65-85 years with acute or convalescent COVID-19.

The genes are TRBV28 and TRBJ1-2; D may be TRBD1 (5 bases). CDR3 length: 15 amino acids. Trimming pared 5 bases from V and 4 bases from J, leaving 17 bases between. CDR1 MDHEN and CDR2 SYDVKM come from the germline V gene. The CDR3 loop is CASSSQGGGVYGYTF. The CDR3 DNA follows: TGTGCCAGCAGTAGTCAGGGAGGCGGAGTCTATGGCTACACCTTC.

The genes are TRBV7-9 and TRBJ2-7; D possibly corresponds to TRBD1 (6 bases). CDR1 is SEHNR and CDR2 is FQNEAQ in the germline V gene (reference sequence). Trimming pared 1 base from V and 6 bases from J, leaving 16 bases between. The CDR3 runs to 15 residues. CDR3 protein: CASSLEGTISTEQYF. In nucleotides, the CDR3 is TGTGCCAGCAGCTTAGAGGGGACAATTTCTACCGAGCAGTACTTC.

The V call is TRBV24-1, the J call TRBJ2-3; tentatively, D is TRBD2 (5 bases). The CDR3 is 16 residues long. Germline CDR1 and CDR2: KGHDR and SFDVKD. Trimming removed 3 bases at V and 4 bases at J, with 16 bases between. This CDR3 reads CATSDPTLDSPDTQYF. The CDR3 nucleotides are TGTGCCACCAGTGATCCTACATTGGACTCCCCAGATACGCAGTATTTT.

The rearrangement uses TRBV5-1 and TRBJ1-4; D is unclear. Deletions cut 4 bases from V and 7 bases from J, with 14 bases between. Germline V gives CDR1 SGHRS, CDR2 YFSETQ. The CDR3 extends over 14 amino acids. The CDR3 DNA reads TGCGCCAGCAGCCCTAGCGAGACGAGTGAAAAACTGTTTTTT. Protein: CASSPSETSEKLFF.

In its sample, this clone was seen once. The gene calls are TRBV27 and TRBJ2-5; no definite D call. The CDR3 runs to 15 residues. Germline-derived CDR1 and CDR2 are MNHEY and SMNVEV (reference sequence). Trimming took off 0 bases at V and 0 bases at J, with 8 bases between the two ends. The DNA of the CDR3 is TGTGCCAGCAGTTTATCGCCTGCGTACCAAGAGACCCAGTACTTC. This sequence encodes CASSLSPAYQETQYF.

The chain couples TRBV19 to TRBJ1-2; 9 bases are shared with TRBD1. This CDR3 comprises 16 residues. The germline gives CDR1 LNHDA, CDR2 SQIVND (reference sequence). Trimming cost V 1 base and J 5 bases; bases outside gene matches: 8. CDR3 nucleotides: TGTGCCAGTAGTATAGCCATCGACAGGGGGAGGTATGGCTACACCTTC. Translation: CASSIAIDRGRYGYTF.

CDR3 bases: TGTGCCAGCAGTTATCTGGGTGGGAGGTTCAACTATGGCTACACCTTC. Encoded protein: CASSYLGGRFNYGYTF. V is TRBV6-6 and J is TRBJ1-2; D remains ambiguous. Trimming left V 3 bases short and J 2 bases short, with 16 bases between. The CDR3 sequence is 16 residues long. CDR1 is MNHNY and CDR2 is SVGAGI in the germline V gene (reference sequence).

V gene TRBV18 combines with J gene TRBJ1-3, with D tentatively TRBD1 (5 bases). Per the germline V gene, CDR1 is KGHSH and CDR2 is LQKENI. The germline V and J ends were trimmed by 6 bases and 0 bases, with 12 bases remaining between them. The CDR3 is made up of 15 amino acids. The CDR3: CASSPTESSGNTIYF. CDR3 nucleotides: TGTGCCAGCTCGCCGACAGAGAGCTCTGGAAACACCATATATTTT.

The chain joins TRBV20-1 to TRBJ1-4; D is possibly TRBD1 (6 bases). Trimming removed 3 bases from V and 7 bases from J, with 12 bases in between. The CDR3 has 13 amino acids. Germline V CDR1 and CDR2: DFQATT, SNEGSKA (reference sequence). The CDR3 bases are TGCAGTGCTAGTAAGGGGGGGCGTGAAAAACTGTTTTTT. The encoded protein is CSASKGGREKLFF.